Sequencing of this TCR beta chain was carried out in a study of blood T cell repertoires in COVID-19. For the study at large: Whether acute or convalescent, the COVID-19 samples came from the United States, Italy and Spain. T cells, B-cell-depleted T cells, or PBMCs supplied cDNA or gDNA.

Original processing notes: Reference gene primers were amplified, and this amplification served to estimate nucleated cell counts. The table came from immunoSEQ multiplex PCR; TCRdb's copy has only in-frame clones and leaves some out. From that table come the V and J calls and clone size; the DNA was used to work out D and trimming. The sample lists roughly 180,000 clones, roughly three quarters occurring once. The V end lost 3 bases, the J end lost 2 bases, and 8 bases lay between the germline ends. This CDR3 contains 14 residues. The germline V gene has CDR1 PRHDT and CDR2 FYEKMQ (reference sequence). Ten or more counts support this clone.

This TCR derives from a woman aged 45 to 65 with active or convalescent COVID-19. This chain joins TRBV13 and TRBJ1-3, with D possibly being TRBD1 (5 bases). Material: peripheral blood. The CDR3 loop reads CASSFGGTGNTIYF. The CDR3 DNA sequence: TGTGCCAGCAGCTTCGGGGGGACTGGAAACACCATATATTTT.